The 21 T cell receptor beta chains below come from one sample, sequenced in a study of vaccination and CD4 T cells after COVID-19. Scientists ran DNA taken from cultured CD4+ T cells through the Oncomine TCR Beta short-read assay for sequencing. One entry per CDR3 protein, called by TCRdb with MiXCR from the PCR reads. The sample consists of 9,500 to 15,000 distinct CDR3 sequences, roughly 48% of them appearing once. Stated treatment: approximately nine-day PBMC culture with coronavirus spike peptide pools or control peptides (ViraFEST assay). These TCRs are of unknown antigen specificity. Sequencing used CD4+ T cells from blood, cultured in vitro. These receptors all come from a human donor who had recovered from COVID-19.

The chain carries TRBV7-9 and TRBJ2-1; 10 bases align to TRBD2. The V gene end was trimmed by 2 bases and the J gene end by 5 bases; junction bases not matched to a gene: 3. Per the germline V gene, CDR1 is SEHNR and CDR2 is FQNEAQ (reference sequence). This CDR3 comprises 15 residues. This CDR3 reads CASSLLAGAHNEQFF. In nucleotides, the CDR3 is TGTGCCAGCAGCTTACTAGCGGGAGCACACAATGAGCAGTTCTTC.

The chain has TRBV4-1 and TRBJ1-6; 11 nucleotides agree with TRBD1. The V segment lost 0 bases and the J segment 13 bases; nucleotides outside the gene matches: 5. The CDR3 loop spans 15 amino acids. The V gene's germline CDR1 is MGHRA and CDR2 YSYEKL. Here the CDR3 DNA reads TGCGCCAGCAGCCAAGATGGGACAGGGGGGGATCCCCTCCACTTT. It translates to CASSQDGTGGDPLHF.

V usage is TRBV7-2 and J usage is TRBJ2-2; D gene ambiguous. The CDR3 is made up of 16 amino acids. The V end was cut by 3 bases, the J end by 0 bases, with 11 bases between. In germline, CDR1 is SGHTA, CDR2 FQGNSA. CDR3 loop: CASSLRSSANTGELFF. DNA of the CDR3: TGTGCCAGCAGCTTGCGGTCCTCCGCGAACACCGGGGAGCTGTTTTTT.

The chain is built from TRBV7-2 and TRBJ2-3; 8 bases map to TRBD2. J was trimmed by 5 bases and V by 5 bases; bases with no gene match: 15. This CDR3 region has 17 residues. CDR1 is SGHTA and CDR2 is FQGNSA in the germline V gene. CDR3 loop: CASSLLPAGGPQDTQYF. The CDR3 coding sequence is TGTGCCAGCAGCCTACTACCGGCGGGAGGTCCGCAAGATACGCAGTATTTT.

The chain has TRBV28 and TRBJ1-5; D is unresolved. The CDR3 is 12 amino acids. CDR1 and CDR2 from the germline V gene are MDHEN and SYDVKM. Trimming took off 6 bases at V and 6 bases at J, with 9 bases between the two ends. The CDR3 bases are TGTGCCAGCAGGGTAGGTGGTCAGCCCCAGCATTTT. Encoded protein: CASRVGGQPQHF.

The chain is built from TRBV28 and TRBJ1-5, with D perhaps TRBD1 (6 bases). This CDR3 contains 14 residues. Trimming stripped 2 bases from V and 5 bases from J, with 10 bases between. Germline lookup yields CDR1 MDHEN and CDR2 SYDVKM. CDR3 residues: CASSLTGTHQPQHF. The CDR3 DNA sequence: TGTGCCAGCAGTTTAACCGGGACACATCAGCCCCAGCATTTT.

The rearrangement links TRBV20-1 to TRBJ2-7; no firm D call. Deletions cut 0 bases from V and 6 bases from J, with 12 bases between. Germline CDR1 DFQATT, CDR2 SNEGSKA (reference sequence). This CDR3 is 13 amino acids long. The CDR3 region is CSAREPQVPEQYF. The CDR3 DNA sequence: TGCAGTGCTAGAGAACCCCAAGTCCCCGAGCAGTACTTC.

J is TRBJ1-1 and V is TRBV6-1, with D hard to call. V lost 4 bases and J 5 bases, leaving 11 bases between the germline ends. CDR3 size: 13 residues. CDR1 is MNHNS and CDR2 is SASEGT in the germline V gene. The CDR3, as DNA: TGTGCCAGCAGTGTAACTTTTGGGACTGAAGCTTTCTTT. Its translation is CASSVTFGTEAFF.

In its sample, this clonotype was seen a few times. V gene TRBV7-2 combines with J gene TRBJ1-5; unclear D gene. The CDR3 extends over 14 amino acids. CDR1 and CDR2 from the germline V gene are SGHTA and FQGNSA. V was pared by 2 bases and J by 4 bases, with 9 bases between. The CDR3 protein is CASSLLVGNQPQHF. The CDR3 coding sequence is TGTGCCAGCAGCTTATTGGTGGGGAATCAGCCCCAGCATTTT. The full variable domain, rest sourced from reference TRBV7-2 and TRBJ1-5, is GAGVSQSPSNKVTEKGKDVELRCDPISGHTALYWYRQSLGQGLEFLIYFQGNSAPDKSGLPSDRFSAERTGGSVSTLTIQRTQQEDSAVYLCASSLLVGNQPQHFGDGTRLSIL.

The chain uses TRBV12-3 or TRBV12-4 and TRBJ1-2; D might be TRBD1 (5 bases). The CDR3 has 16 amino acids. V was shortened by 6 bases and J by 2 bases, with 19 bases between the two germline ends. The CDR3 nucleotides read TGTGCCAGCAGGGGTGGGACCTTCAAACTAAACTATGGCTACACCTTC. As protein: CASRGGTFKLNYGYTF.

The chain couples TRBV20-1 to TRBJ2-1, with D perhaps matching TRBD2 (6 bases). Trimming left V 7 bases short and J 5 bases short, with 9 bases between. CDR3 length: 11 amino acids. Germline-derived CDR1 and CDR2 are DFQATT and SNEGSKA (reference sequence). The CDR3 is CSGASDNEQFF. CDR3 coding DNA: TGCAGTGGGGCTAGCGACAATGAGCAGTTCTTC.

The CDR3 loop is CASSPDSNYGYTF. The CDR3 DNA follows: TGTGCCAGCTCCCCGGACAGTAACTATGGCTACACCTTC. The chain joins TRBV18 to TRBJ1-2; tentatively, D is TRBD1 (6 bases). CDR1 KGHSH and CDR2 LQKENI come from the germline V gene. With 6 bases removed from V and 1 base from J, the gap between germline ends came to 9 bases. The CDR3 runs 13 residues. The full variable domain, rest sourced from reference TRBV18 and TRBJ1-2, is NAGVMQNPRHLVRRRGQEARLRCSPMKGHSHVYWYRQLPEEGLKFMVYLQKENIIDESGMPKERFSAEFPKEGPSILRIQQVVRGDSAAYFCASSPDSNYGYTFGSGTRLTVV.

This clonotype showed up just a few times. The chain carries TRBV24-1 and TRBJ2-2; D may correspond to TRBD1 or TRBD2 (5 bases each). Trimming took off 4 bases at V and 6 bases at J, with 8 bases between the two ends. The CDR3 length is 13 residues. Germline CDR1 reads KGHDR; CDR2 reads SFDVKD. The DNA for the CDR3 is TGTGCCACCAGTGAACCGGGACCCGGGGAGCTGTTTTTT. Translation gives CATSEPGPGELFF.

This clonotype was observed a few times. The DNA for the CDR3 is TGTGCCAGCAGTGTTATGGCGGCTCTTAAAGGGGCCGAAGCTTTCTTT. This codes for CASSVMAALKGAEAFF. The chain couples TRBV2 to TRBJ1-1, with D perhaps TRBD1 (5 bases). This CDR3 is built from 16 residues. From germline, CDR1 is SNHLY and CDR2 FYNNEI. V lost 4 bases to trimming and J lost 8 bases, with 23 bases between them.

This chain joins TRBV19 and TRBJ1-2; 8 bases fit TRBD1. After removal of 6 bases from V and 3 bases from J, the junction contained 3 bases not matched to a gene. Germline CDR1 is LNHDA and CDR2 is SQIVND (reference sequence). The CDR3 extends over 13 amino acids. CDR3 amino acids: CASSLQGDYGYTF. CDR3 nucleotide sequence: TGTGCCAGTAGCCTACAGGGGGACTATGGCTACACCTTC.

The rearrangement joins TRBV6-1 to TRBJ1-2; weak D call: TRBD1 (6 bases). From germline, CDR1 is MNHNS and CDR2 SASEGT. Trimming took 6 bases from V and 3 from J, leaving 14 bases between them. The CDR3 extends over 14 amino acids. DNA of the CDR3: TGTGCCAGCAGACAGGCAGGGGATTACTATGGCTACACCTTC. Its translation: CASRQAGDYYGYTF.

The chain links TRBV19 to TRBJ1-4, with TRBD1 identical over 8 bases. The V segment lost 7 bases and the J segment 8 bases; nucleotides outside the gene matches: 9. The CDR3 covers 14 residues. Looked up from germline, CDR1 is LNHDA and CDR2 is SQIVND (reference sequence). CDR3 sequence: CASTNRGIGEKLFF. The DNA of the CDR3 is TGTGCCAGTACCAACAGGGGGATCGGAGAAAAACTGTTTTTT.

Only a few counts were recorded for this clonotype. This rearrangement joins TRBV19 to TRBJ1-2; 7 nucleotides agree with TRBD1. In germline, CDR1 is LNHDA, CDR2 SQIVND (reference sequence). With V trimmed by 6 bases and J by 0 bases, 7 bases remained unmatched. The CDR3 contains 15 residues. The CDR3 protein is CASSPGTEANYGYTF. CDR3 bases: TGTGCCAGTAGCCCTGGGACAGAAGCTAACTATGGCTACACCTTC.

The chain links TRBV19 to TRBJ2-3; possible D gene TRBD2, 5 bases. CDR1 is LNHDA and CDR2 is SQIVND in the germline V gene (reference sequence). Trimming removed 5 bases from V and 0 bases from J, with 9 bases in between. This CDR3 has 14 residues. For the CDR3, the DNA is TGTGCCAGTAGTCGGGGTCATAGCACAGATACGCAGTATTTT. Translated: CASSRGHSTDTQYF. The full variable domain, its missing parts supplied by reference TRBV19 and TRBJ2-3, is DGGITQSPKYLFRKEGQNVTLSCEQNLNHDAMYWYRQDPGQGLRLIYYSQIVNDFQKGDIAEGYSVSREKKESFPLTVTSAQKNPTAFYLCASSRGHSTDTQYFGPGTRLTVL.

This clonotype was picked up a small number of times. This sequence joins TRBV6-2 or TRBV6-3 and TRBJ1-1; D possibly corresponds to TRBD1 (6 bases). The CDR3 contains 15 residues. V gave up 5 bases and J gave up 5 bases, with 18 bases separating them. Germline CDR1 reads MNHEY; CDR2 reads SVGEGT. The CDR3 nucleotides read TGTGCCAGCAGTCGGCCGAGGGGGGGTCGGACTGAAGCTTTCTTT. Its protein product is CASSRPRGGRTEAFF.

This chain connects TRBV18 to TRBJ2-2; D is ambiguous. Trimming cost V 1 base and J 7 bases, with 13 bases left between them. The CDR3 is 15 residues long. The germline V gene has CDR1 KGHSH and CDR2 LQKENI. CDR3 DNA: TGTGCCAGCTCACCACTTGCAGTCCGTGGCGGGGAGCTGTTTTTT. The encoded protein is CASSPLAVRGGELFF. Full variable domain (outside the CDR3, taken from reference TRBV18 and TRBJ2-2): NAGVMQNPRHLVRRRGQEARLRCSPMKGHSHVYWYRQLPEEGLKFMVYLQKENIIDESGMPKERFSAEFPKEGPSILRIQQVVRGDSAAYFCASSPLAVRGGELFFGEGSRLTVL.